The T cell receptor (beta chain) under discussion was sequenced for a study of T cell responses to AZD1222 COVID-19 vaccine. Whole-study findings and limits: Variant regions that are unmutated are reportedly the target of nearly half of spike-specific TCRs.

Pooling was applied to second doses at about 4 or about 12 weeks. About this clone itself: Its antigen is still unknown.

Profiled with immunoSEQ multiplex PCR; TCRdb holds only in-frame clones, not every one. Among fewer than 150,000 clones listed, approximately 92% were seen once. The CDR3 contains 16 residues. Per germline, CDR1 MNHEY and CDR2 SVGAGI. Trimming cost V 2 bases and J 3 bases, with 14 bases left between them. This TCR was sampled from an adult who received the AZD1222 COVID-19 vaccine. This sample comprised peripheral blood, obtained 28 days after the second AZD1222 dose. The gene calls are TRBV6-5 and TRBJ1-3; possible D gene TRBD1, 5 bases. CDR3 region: CASSYKAGRNGNTIYF. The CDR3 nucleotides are TGTGCCAGCAGTTACAAGGCAGGGCGGAATGGAAACACCATATATTTT.